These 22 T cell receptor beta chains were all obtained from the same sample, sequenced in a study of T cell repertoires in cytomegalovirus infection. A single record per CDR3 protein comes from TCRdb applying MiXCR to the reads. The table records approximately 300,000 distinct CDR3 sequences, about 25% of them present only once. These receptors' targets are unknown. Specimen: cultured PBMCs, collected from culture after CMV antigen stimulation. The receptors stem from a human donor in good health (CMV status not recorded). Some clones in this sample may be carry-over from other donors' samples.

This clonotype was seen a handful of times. The CDR3, as DNA: TGTGCCAGCAGCCTAGGTCGGTATGGCTACACCTTC. It specifies CASSLGRYGYTF. The V call is TRBV28, the J call TRBJ1-2; D unclear. CDR1 is MDHEN and CDR2 is SYDVKM in the germline V gene. Trimming took 6 bases from V and 5 from J, leaving 10 bases between them. The CDR3 has 12 amino acids.

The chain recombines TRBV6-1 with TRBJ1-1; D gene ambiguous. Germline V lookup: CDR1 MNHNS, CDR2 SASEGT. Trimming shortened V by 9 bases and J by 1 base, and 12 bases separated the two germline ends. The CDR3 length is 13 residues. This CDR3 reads CASFITSNTEAFF. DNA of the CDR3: TGTGCCAGTTTTATAACCTCGAACACTGAAGCTTTCTTT.

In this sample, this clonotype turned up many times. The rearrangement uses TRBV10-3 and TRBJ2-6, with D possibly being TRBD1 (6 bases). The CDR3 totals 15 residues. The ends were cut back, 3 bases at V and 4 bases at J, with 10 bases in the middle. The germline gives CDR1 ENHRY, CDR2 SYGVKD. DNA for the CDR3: TGTGCCATCAGTGATCAGGGGAAAGGGGCCAACGTCCTGACTTTC. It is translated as CAISDQGKGANVLTF.

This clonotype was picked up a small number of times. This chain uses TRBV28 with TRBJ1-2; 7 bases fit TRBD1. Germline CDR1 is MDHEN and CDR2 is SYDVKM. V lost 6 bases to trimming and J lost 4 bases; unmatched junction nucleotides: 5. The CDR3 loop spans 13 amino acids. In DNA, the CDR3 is TGTGCCAGCAGCCGAGGGACAGTCTATGGCTACACCTTC. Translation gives CASSRGTVYGYTF.

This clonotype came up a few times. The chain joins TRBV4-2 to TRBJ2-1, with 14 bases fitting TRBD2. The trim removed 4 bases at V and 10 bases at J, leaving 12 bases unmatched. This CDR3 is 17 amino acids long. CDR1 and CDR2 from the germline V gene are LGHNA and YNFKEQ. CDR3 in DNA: TGTGCCAGCAGCCTAAACCCCGGGACTAGCGGGAGAGGAGAGCAGTTCTTC. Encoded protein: CASSLNPGTSGRGEQFF.

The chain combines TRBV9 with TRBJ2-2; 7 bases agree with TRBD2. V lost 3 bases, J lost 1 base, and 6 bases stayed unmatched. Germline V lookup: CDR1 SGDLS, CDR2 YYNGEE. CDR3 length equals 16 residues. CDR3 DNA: TGTGCCAGCAGCGCGTGGGACTACCTGAACACCGGGGAGCTGTTTTTT. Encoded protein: CASSAWDYLNTGELFF.

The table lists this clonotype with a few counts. As DNA, the CDR3 is TGTGCCAGCAGCTTAGGGCCGGGTGGCTACACCTTC. Its protein is CASSLGPGGYTF. This chain joins TRBV7-6 and TRBJ1-2; D remains ambiguous. Trimming shortened V by 1 base and J by 7 bases, and 7 bases separated the two germline ends. Germline CDR1 is SGHVS and CDR2 is FNYEAQ. CDR3 length equals 12 residues.

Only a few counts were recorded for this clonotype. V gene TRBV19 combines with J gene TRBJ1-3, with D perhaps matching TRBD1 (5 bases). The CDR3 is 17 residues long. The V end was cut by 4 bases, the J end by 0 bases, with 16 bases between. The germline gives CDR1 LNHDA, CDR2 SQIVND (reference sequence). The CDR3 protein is CASSTGEQLYSGNTIYF. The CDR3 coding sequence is TGTGCCAGTAGTACGGGGGAACAGCTCTACTCTGGAAACACCATATATTTT.

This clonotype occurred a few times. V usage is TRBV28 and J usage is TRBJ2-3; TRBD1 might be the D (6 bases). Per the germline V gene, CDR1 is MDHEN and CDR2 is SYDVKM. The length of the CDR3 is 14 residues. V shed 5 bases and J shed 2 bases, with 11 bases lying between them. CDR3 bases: TGTGCCAGCAGTCTAGGACAGCTCACAGATACGCAGTATTTT. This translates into CASSLGQLTDTQYF.

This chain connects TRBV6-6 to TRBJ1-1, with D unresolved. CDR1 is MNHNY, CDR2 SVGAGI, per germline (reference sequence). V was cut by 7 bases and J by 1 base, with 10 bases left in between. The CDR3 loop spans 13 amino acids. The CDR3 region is CASNLQTNTEAFF. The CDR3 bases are TGTGCCAGCAACCTGCAGACGAACACTGAAGCTTTCTTT.

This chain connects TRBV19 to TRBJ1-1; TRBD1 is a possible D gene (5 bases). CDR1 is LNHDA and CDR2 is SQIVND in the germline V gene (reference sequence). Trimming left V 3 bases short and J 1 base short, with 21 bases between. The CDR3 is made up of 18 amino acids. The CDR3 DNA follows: TGTGCCAGTAGTATGGTCTGGGGGAAGGATGGGCGGAACACTGAAGCTTTCTTT. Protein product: CASSMVWGKDGRNTEAFF. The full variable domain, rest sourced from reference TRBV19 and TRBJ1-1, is DGGITQSPKYLFRKEGQNVTLSCEQNLNHDAMYWYRQDPGQGLRLIYYSQIVNDFQKGDIAEGYSVSREKKESFPLTVTSAQKNPTAFYLCASSMVWGKDGRNTEAFFGQGTRLTVV.

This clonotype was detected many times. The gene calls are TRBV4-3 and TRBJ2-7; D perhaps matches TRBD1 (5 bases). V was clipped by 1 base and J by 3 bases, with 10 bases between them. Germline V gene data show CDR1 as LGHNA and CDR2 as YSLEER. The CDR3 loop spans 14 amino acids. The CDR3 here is CASSQAQASYEQYF. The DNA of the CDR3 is TGCGCCAGCAGCCAAGCACAGGCCAGCTACGAGCAGTACTTC.

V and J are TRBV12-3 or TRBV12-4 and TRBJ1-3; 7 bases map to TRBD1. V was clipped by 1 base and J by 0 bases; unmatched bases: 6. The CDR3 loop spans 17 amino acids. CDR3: CASSLGGQKSSGNTIYF. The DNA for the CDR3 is TGTGCCAGCAGTTTAGGGGGACAGAAGAGCTCTGGAAACACCATATATTTT.

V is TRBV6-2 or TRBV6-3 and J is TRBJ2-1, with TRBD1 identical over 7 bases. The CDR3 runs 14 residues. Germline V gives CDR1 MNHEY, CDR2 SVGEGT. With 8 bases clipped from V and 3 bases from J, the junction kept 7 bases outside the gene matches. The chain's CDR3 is CASCRDSYYNEQFF. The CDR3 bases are TGTGCCAGCTGCCGGGACAGCTACTACAATGAGCAGTTCTTC.

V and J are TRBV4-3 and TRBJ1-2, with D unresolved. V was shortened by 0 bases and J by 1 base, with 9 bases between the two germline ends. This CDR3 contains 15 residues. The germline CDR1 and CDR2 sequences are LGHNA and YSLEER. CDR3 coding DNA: TGCGCCAGCAGCCAAGATAGATGGGGTAACTATGGCTACACCTTC. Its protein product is CASSQDRWGNYGYTF.

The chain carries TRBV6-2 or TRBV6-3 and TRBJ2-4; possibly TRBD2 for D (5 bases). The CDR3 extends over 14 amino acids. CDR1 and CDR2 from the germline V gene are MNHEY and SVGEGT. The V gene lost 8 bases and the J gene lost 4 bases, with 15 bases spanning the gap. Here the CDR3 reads CASASTAVKNIQYF. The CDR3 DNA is TGTGCCAGCGCTAGCACTGCGGTAAAAAACATTCAGTACTTC.

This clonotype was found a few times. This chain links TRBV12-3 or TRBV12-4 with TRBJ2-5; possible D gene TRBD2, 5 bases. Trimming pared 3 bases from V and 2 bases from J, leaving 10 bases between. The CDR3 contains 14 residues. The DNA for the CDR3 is TGTGCCAGCAGTTTTAATACGGGACAAGAGACCCAGTACTTC. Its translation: CASSFNTGQETQYF.

The CDR3 loop reads CASSHGLAGTTYEQYF. The CDR3 DNA reads TGTGCCAGCAGCCACGGGCTAGCGGGGACAACCTACGAGCAGTACTTC. The J gene is TRBJ2-7, the V gene TRBV7-9, with 9 bases matching TRBD2. The germline CDR1 and CDR2 sequences are SEHNR and FQNEAQ (reference sequence). The CDR3 is 16 residues long. Trimming took 5 bases from V and 2 from J; bases not matched to a gene: 10.

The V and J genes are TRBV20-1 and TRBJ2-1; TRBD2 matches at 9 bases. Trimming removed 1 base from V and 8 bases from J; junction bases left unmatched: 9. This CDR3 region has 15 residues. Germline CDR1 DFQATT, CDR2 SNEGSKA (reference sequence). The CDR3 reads CSARGAGGVGDEQFF. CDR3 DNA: TGCAGTGCTAGAGGGGCGGGAGGGGTTGGAGATGAGCAGTTCTTC.

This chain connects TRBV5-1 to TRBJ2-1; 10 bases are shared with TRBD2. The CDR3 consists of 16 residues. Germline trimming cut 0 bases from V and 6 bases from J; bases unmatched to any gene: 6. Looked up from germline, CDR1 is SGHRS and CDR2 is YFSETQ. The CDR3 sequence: CASSLEASGSRNEQFF. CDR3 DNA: TGCGCCAGCAGCTTGGAGGCTAGCGGGAGTCGCAATGAGCAGTTCTTC.

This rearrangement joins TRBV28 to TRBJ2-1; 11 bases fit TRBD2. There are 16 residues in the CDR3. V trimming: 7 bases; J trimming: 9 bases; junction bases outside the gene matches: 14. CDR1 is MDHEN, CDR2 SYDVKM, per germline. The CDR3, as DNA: TGTGCCAGCATCGAAACCGGGACTAGCGGAGGGGGTGAGCAGTTCTTC. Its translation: CASIETGTSGGGEQFF.

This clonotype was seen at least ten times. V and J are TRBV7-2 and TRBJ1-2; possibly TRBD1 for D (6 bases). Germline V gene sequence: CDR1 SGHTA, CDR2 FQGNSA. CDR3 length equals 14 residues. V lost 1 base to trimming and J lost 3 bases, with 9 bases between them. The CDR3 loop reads CASSLVAGDYGYTF. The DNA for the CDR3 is TGTGCCAGCAGCTTAGTCGCAGGGGACTATGGCTACACCTTC.